The clone carrying this TCR beta chain was detected once. The data belong to a study of CD8 T cells in Susac syndrome. Roughly 0.45 to 1 ug RNA was reverse transcribed with random hexamers. Multiplex PCR with immunoSEQ amplified the TCR beta CDR3 across 54 Vbeta and 13 Jbeta. TCRdb passed the immunoSEQ multiplex PCR reads through MiXCR, listing each CDR3 protein once. In the table there are around 71,000 distinct CDR3 sequences, under 96% of which are singletons. This CDR3 comprises 15 residues. V lost 5 bases, J lost 6 bases, and 6 bases stayed unmatched. Germline CDR1 is SGHVS and CDR2 is FNYEAQ. This receptor was identified in a human donor with multiple sclerosis. Sequencing was carried out using CD4+ T cells from PBMCs. The chain couples TRBV7-6 to TRBJ2-3; the match to TRBD1 covers 12 bases. In DNA form, the CDR3 reads TGTGCCAGCAGCCCCTCCGGGACAGGGGGCGATACGCAGTATTTT. As protein: CASSPSGTGGDTQYF.